These 27 T cell receptor beta chains were sequenced from one sample in a study of blood T cell repertoires in COVID-19 (dated by TCRdb to 2018 to 2021). The protocol used for the library was the immunoSEQ multiplex PCR assay. The table comes from immuneACCESS by way of TCRdb, which keeps in-frame sequences with V and J called. Part of the clones is missing from these tables; in studies checked, under half for an unresolved V gene and the rest for unknown reasons. In this sample the table shows about 430,000 clones, over 75% of which occur a single time. The ten most abundant clones make up 0.95% to 1.2% of the sample. Material for sequencing was PBMCs or T cells enriched from blood (not recorded which). The receptors were sampled from a man between 25 and 39 years old who had recovered from COVID-19.

This sequence joins TRBV19 and TRBJ1-5; tentative D call: TRBD1 (6 bases). Between the trimmed V and J ends, which lost 1 base and 6 bases, there was a span of 10 bases. CDR1 and CDR2 (germline): LNHDA, SQIVND (reference sequence). CDR3 size: 14 residues. CDR3 DNA sequence: TGTGCCAGTAGTATAGGTACAGGGCCTCAGCCCCAGCATTTT. As protein: CASSIGTGPQPQHF.

This sequence joins TRBV19 and TRBJ1-1; TRBD1 aligns across 8 bases. Unmatched junction bases numbered 3, after V lost 6 bases and J lost 3 bases. This CDR3 comprises 13 residues. Germline V gives CDR1 LNHDA, CDR2 SQIVND (reference sequence). The CDR3 coding sequence is TGTGCCAGTAGACAACAGGGGGACACTGAAGCTTTCTTT. It is translated as CASRQQGDTEAFF. Filled out from reference TRBV19 and TRBJ1-1, the complete variable domain reads DGGITQSPKYLFRKEGQNVTLSCEQNLNHDAMYWYRQDPGQGLRLIYYSQIVNDFQKGDIAEGYSVSREKKESFPLTVTSAQKNPTAFYLCASRQQGDTEAFFGQGTRLTVV.

V and J are TRBV27 and TRBJ2-1; tentative D call: TRBD2 (5 bases). The CDR3 consists of 13 residues. CDR1 is MNHEY and CDR2 is SMNVEV in the germline V gene (reference sequence). V lost 5 bases and J 10 bases, leaving 15 bases between the germline ends. The CDR3 spells CASSLGLAQEQFF. The CDR3, as DNA: TGTGCCAGCAGTCTCGGACTGGCCCAGGAGCAGTTCTTC.

Only one count was recorded for this clone. This chain links TRBV12-3 or TRBV12-4 with TRBJ1-2, with D hard to call. This CDR3 is built from 12 residues. Trimming took off 4 bases at V and 4 bases at J, with 7 bases between the two ends. The CDR3 spells CASSYPGYGYTF. The CDR3 bases are TGTGCCAGCAGTTACCCGGGCTATGGCTACACCTTC.

This clone was counted once. This chain connects TRBV3-1 (or the pseudogene TRBV3-2) to TRBJ2-7; TRBD2 matches at 8 bases. Germline CDR1 is LGHDT and CDR2 is YNNKEL (reference sequence). Trimming took 1 base from V and 4 from J; bases not matched to a gene: 3. The CDR3 runs to 14 residues. The CDR3 nucleotides read TGTGCCAGCAGCCAAGTTACGGGAGGGTACGAGCAGTACTTC. Encoded protein: CASSQVTGGYEQYF.

The chain links TRBV5-1 to TRBJ1-1; TRBD1 matches 7 bases. Germline V gene sequence: CDR1 SGHRS, CDR2 YFSETQ. The CDR3 contains 13 residues. V was clipped by 2 bases and J by 6 bases; unmatched bases: 4. The CDR3 sequence is CASSFAQGAEAFF. For the CDR3, the DNA is TGCGCCAGCAGCTTTGCCCAGGGGGCTGAAGCTTTCTTT.

The chain joins TRBV28 to TRBJ2-7, with 7 bases aligning to TRBD1. The ends lost 8 bases at V and 2 bases at J; junction bases unmatched: 6. The germline V gene has CDR1 MDHEN and CDR2 SYDVKM. The CDR3 contains 13 residues. The CDR3 DNA follows: TGTGCCAGCCGAGGGACAGACCCCTACGAGCAGTACTTC. This codes for CASRGTDPYEQYF.

This rearrangement joins TRBV5-5 to TRBJ2-3; perhaps TRBD2 as D (5 bases). CDR1 and CDR2 from the germline V gene are SGHKS and YYEKEE (reference sequence). The CDR3 consists of 17 residues. The germline V and J ends were trimmed by 3 bases and 0 bases, with 17 bases remaining between them. CDR3 sequence reads: CASSSLGGGTSTDTQYF. The CDR3 DNA reads as TGTGCCAGCAGCTCCCTTGGTGGAGGAACTAGCACAGATACGCAGTATTTT.

J is TRBJ1-2 and V is TRBV10-3, with 7 bases fitting TRBD1. The germline V gene has CDR1 ENHRY and CDR2 SYGVKD. The CDR3 is 16 amino acids. The ends lost 2 bases at V and 4 bases at J; junction bases unmatched: 10. CDR3 protein: CAISERDSSAFYGYTF. CDR3 nucleotides: TGTGCCATCAGTGAGCGGGACAGCTCCGCTTTCTATGGCTACACCTTC.

The chain couples TRBV18 to TRBJ1-2; D is ambiguous. V lost 5 bases and J 6 bases, leaving 22 bases between the germline ends. CDR1 is KGHSH, CDR2 LQKENI, per germline. The CDR3 contains 16 residues. CDR3 bases: TGTGCCAGCTCATCCGAGGCGGGCTGGGAAGCTAATGGCTACACCTTC. Protein sequence: CASSSEAGWEANGYTF.

The chain recombines TRBV10-3 with TRBJ2-7, with TRBD1 as a possible D gene (6 bases). The ends were cut back, 2 bases at V and 4 bases at J, with 15 bases in the middle. Germline V gene data show CDR1 as ENHRY and CDR2 as SYGVKD. This CDR3 is built from 15 residues. CDR3 protein: CAISEPTKDRYEQYF. The CDR3 DNA sequence: TGTGCCATCAGTGAGCCGACAAAAGACAGGTACGAGCAGTACTTC.

For the CDR3, the DNA is TGTGCCAGCAGCTTTAATCTTGGGGGGAGGGATGAGCAGTTCTTC. This sequence encodes CASSFNLGGRDEQFF. The chain carries TRBV7-3 and TRBJ2-1; 7 bases are a match to TRBD2. Germline CDR1 is SGHTA and CDR2 is FQGTGA. V gave up 3 bases and J gave up 8 bases; unmatched junction bases: 10. CDR3 size: 15 residues.

As concerns this clone: Additional DNA sequences in this sample encode the identical CDR3. The CDR3 DNA reads TGTGCCAGCAGTCCAGCCGGGGAGCTGTTTTTT. Translating gives CASSPAGELFF. The chain employs TRBV12-3 or TRBV12-4 and TRBJ2-2, with unresolved D. This CDR3 has 11 residues. V lost 5 bases and J 6 bases, leaving 4 bases between the germline ends.

The chain links TRBV19 to TRBJ1-5; perhaps TRBD1 as D (6 bases). The CDR3 has 14 residues. Deletions cut 4 bases from V and 3 bases from J, with 10 bases between. Germline V lookup: CDR1 LNHDA, CDR2 SQIVND (reference sequence). In DNA, the CDR3 is TGTGCCAGTAGTACAGGGGAGTTCAATCAGCCCCAGCATTTT. Its protein is CASSTGEFNQPQHF. Based on the CDR3 plus reference TRBV19 and TRBJ1-5, the full variable domain is DGGITQSPKYLFRKEGQNVTLSCEQNLNHDAMYWYRQDPGQGLRLIYYSQIVNDFQKGDIAEGYSVSREKKESFPLTVTSAQKNPTAFYLCASSTGEFNQPQHFGDGTRLSIL.

The chain uses TRBV19 and TRBJ1-3; D gene unclear. Germline CDR1 LNHDA, CDR2 SQIVND (reference sequence). The CDR3 extends over 13 amino acids. V was shortened by 6 bases and J by 0 bases, with 6 bases between the two germline ends. In DNA form, the CDR3 reads TGTGCCAGTAGCCACAGCTCTGGAAACACCATATATTTT. It translates to CASSHSSGNTIYF. Complete variable domain (other parts from reference TRBV19 and TRBJ1-3): DGGITQSPKYLFRKEGQNVTLSCEQNLNHDAMYWYRQDPGQGLRLIYYSQIVNDFQKGDIAEGYSVSREKKESFPLTVTSAQKNPTAFYLCASSHSSGNTIYFGEGSWLTVV.

The chain is built from TRBV30 and TRBJ2-7, with 10 bases identical to TRBD2. The CDR3 covers 16 residues. CDR1 and CDR2 from the germline V gene are GTSNPN and SVGIG (reference sequence). V was clipped by 0 bases and J by 2 bases; unmatched bases: 7. The CDR3 DNA reads TGTGCCTGGAGTGTACGGTGGACTAGCGGAACCTACGAGCAGTACTTC. It encodes CAWSVRWTSGTYEQYF.

V is TRBV3-1 (or the pseudogene TRBV3-2) and J is TRBJ1-3; no clear D gene. Germline values: CDR1 LGHDT, CDR2 YNNKEL (reference sequence). With 6 bases removed from V and 8 bases from J, the gap between germline ends came to 11 bases. The CDR3 is made up of 12 amino acids. In DNA, the CDR3 is TGTGCCAGCAGTCTTTATACGGACACCATATATTTT. As protein: CASSLYTDTIYF.

The CDR3 DNA follows: TGTGCCAGCAGGCATTTAGAGGGGGCGCGGACCTTC. Its protein is CASRHLEGARTF. The rearrangement joins TRBV12-1 to TRBJ1-2; the table's TRBD1 call for D was not verified on the DNA. TRBV12-1 is assigned pseudogene status. The CDR3 is 12 residues long.

V is TRBV15 and J is TRBJ2-5; D is perhaps TRBD2 (7 bases). Germline-derived CDR1 and CDR2 are LNHNV and YYDKDF (reference sequence). The CDR3 has 16 amino acids. V was clipped by 0 bases and J by 2 bases, with 13 bases between them. CDR3: CATSRDWGGRQETQYF. The CDR3 nucleotides are TGTGCCACCAGCAGAGATTGGGGGGGCAGGCAAGAGACCCAGTACTTC. The full variable domain, completed using reference TRBV15 and TRBJ2-5, is DAMVIQNPRYQVTQFGKPVTLSCSQTLNHNVMYWYQQKSSQAPKLLFHYYDKDFNNEADTPDNFQSRRPNTSFCFLDIRSPGLGDTAMYLCATSRDWGGRQETQYFGPGTRLLVL.

The rearrangement uses TRBV30 and TRBJ1-2; D call uncertain. CDR3 length equals 11 residues. Germline CDR1 is GTSNPN and CDR2 is SVGIG (reference sequence). V lost 1 base and J lost 8, with 8 bases in between. As DNA, the CDR3 is TGTGCCTGGAGTGGAGAGGGAGGCTACACCTTC. This encodes CAWSGEGGYTF. The whole variable domain, filled in from reference TRBV30 and TRBJ1-2, reads SQTIHQWPATLVQPVGSPLSLECTVEGTSNPNLYWYRQAAGRGLQLLFYSVGIGQISSEVPQNLSASRPQDRQFILSSKKLLLSDSGFYLCAWSGEGGYTFGSGTRLTVV.

This chain uses TRBV7-9 with TRBJ1-2, with D maybe TRBD1 (6 bases). CDR3 size: 13 residues. Germline CDR1 reads SEHNR; CDR2 reads FQNEAQ (reference sequence). V lost 2 bases and J 7 bases, leaving 11 bases between the germline ends. For the CDR3, the DNA is TGTGCCAGCAGCTTAATACAGGGCCTTGGCTACACCTTC. This translates into CASSLIQGLGYTF.

The chain joins TRBV28 to TRBJ1-1; 7 positions agree with TRBD1. Germline V gives CDR1 MDHEN, CDR2 SYDVKM. This CDR3 is 13 amino acids long. The junction had 6 bases not matched to a gene; V was cut back by 7 bases and J by 4 bases. The CDR3: CASTTGAGTEAFF. In DNA, the CDR3 is TGTGCCAGCACTACAGGGGCGGGCACTGAAGCTTTCTTT.

The gene calls are TRBV7-3 and TRBJ1-2; 8 nucleotides agree with TRBD1. This CDR3 is 14 amino acids long. Germline V gene sequence: CDR1 SGHTA, CDR2 FQGTGA. The junction had 8 bases not matched to a gene; V was cut back by 5 bases and J by 6 bases. CDR3: CASSVQPGGDGYTF. Here the CDR3 DNA reads TGTGCCAGCAGCGTTCAACCAGGGGGCGATGGCTACACCTTC.

This clone was seen once. The V call is TRBV11-1, the J call TRBJ2-1, with 8 positions matching TRBD2. Germline-derived CDR1 and CDR2 are SGHAT and FQDESV (reference sequence). V was pared by 5 bases and J by 3 bases, with 6 bases of the junction left unmatched. The CDR3 is made up of 15 amino acids. CDR3 protein: CASSHSGILYNEQFF. The CDR3 nucleotides read TGTGCCAGCAGCCATAGCGGGATACTCTACAATGAGCAGTTCTTC.

This clone was seen a single time. The genes are TRBV24-1 and TRBJ2-7, with D possibly being TRBD1 (6 bases). This CDR3 comprises 16 residues. CDR1 KGHDR and CDR2 SFDVKD come from the germline V gene. Trimming left V 4 bases short and J 2 bases short, with 17 bases between. The CDR3 DNA reads TGTGCCACCAGTGACACCGCTACGACAGGAACCTACGAGCAGTACTTC. It encodes CATSDTATTGTYEQYF.

The rearrangement uses TRBV19 and TRBJ2-2, with 8 bases fitting TRBD2. Looked up from germline, CDR1 is LNHDA and CDR2 is SQIVND (reference sequence). The ends lost 3 bases at V and 7 bases at J; junction bases unmatched: 4. This CDR3 is 14 amino acids long. CDR3 sequence: CASSIGRGIGELFF. The CDR3 DNA reads as TGTGCCAGTAGTATCGGGAGGGGGATCGGGGAGCTGTTTTTT.

This rearrangement joins TRBV4-1 to TRBJ1-4; TRBD1 agrees at 11 bases. Germline V gene data show CDR1 as MGHRA and CDR2 as YSYEKL. The CDR3 covers 15 residues. V dropped 2 bases and J dropped 7; count of bases not matched to a gene: 3. The CDR3 reads CASSQQGTGGEKLFF. DNA for the CDR3: TGCGCCAGCAGCCAACAAGGGACAGGGGGTGAAAAACTGTTTTTT.